Below, one T cell receptor beta chain is given with its context. These data originate in a study of shared T cell receptors in the human thymus. Produced via immunoSEQ multiplex PCR; TCRdb's table is partial and in-frame only. Altogether roughly 660,000 clones are present, over 75% being singletons, with the ten largest covering about 0.01%. These data also formed part of another study, on human thymus T cells.

Sample: thymocytes. This receptor was taken from a boy younger than two with a congenital heart defect.

The DNA for the CDR3 is TGTGCTAGTGGTTTGGGAGAGCGGGAGAGCCAGGACTACGAGCAGTACTTC. This gives the protein CASGLGERESQDYEQYF. The V and J genes are TRBV12-5 and TRBJ2-7; TRBD2 agrees at 8 bases. The CDR3 is 17 residues long. Germline CDR1 LGHNT, CDR2 FRNRAP. V lost 1 base, J lost 3 bases, and 11 bases stayed unmatched.